This entry lists 17 T cell receptor beta chains sequenced from one sample in a study of T cells in Graves' hyperthyroidism and ophthalmopathy. From RNA transcripts, TCR beta CDR3 regions were amplified. Using the HTBI primer set, a first-round RT-PCR was run on the TCR CDR3. TCRdb used MiXCR to reprocess the multiplex PCR reads, holding one entry per CDR3 protein. The data show around 340,000 distinct CDR3 sequences, roughly 18% seen once. Sample: blood. Every receptor here comes from a woman aged 40 to 50 with Graves' ophthalmopathy.

This clonotype occurred many times. The chain has TRBV6-5 and TRBJ2-7; 12 nucleotides match TRBD2. CDR1 and CDR2 (germline): MNHEY, SVGAGI. J was trimmed by 4 bases and V by 5 bases; bases with no gene match: 12. The CDR3 length is 17 residues. In DNA form, the CDR3 reads TGTGCCAGCAGTACCGGGACTAGCGGGCCCTCTCTTTACGAGCAGTACTTC. Translated: CASSTGTSGPSLYEQYF.

This clonotype was picked up many times. This chain links TRBV7-3 with TRBJ2-1; D may match TRBD1 or TRBD2 (5 bases each). CDR3 size: 14 residues. Trimming removed 5 bases at V and 6 bases at J, with 14 bases between. Germline CDR1 reads SGHTA; CDR2 reads FQGTGA. The CDR3 loop is CASSLLGALNEQFF. For the CDR3, the DNA is TGTGCCAGCAGCCTTCTCGGGGCCCTCAATGAGCAGTTCTTC.

Many counts were recorded for this clonotype. The chain carries TRBV28 and TRBJ1-2, with 7 positions matching TRBD1. The CDR3 is 16 amino acids. Trimming cost V 7 bases and J 8 bases; bases outside gene matches: 19. Per the germline V gene, CDR1 is MDHEN and CDR2 is SYDVKM. The CDR3 DNA reads as TGTGCCAGCAATCTTAGTATAGGGACAGTCTTAATCGGCTACACCTTC. Its translation: CASNLSIGTVLIGYTF.

This clonotype was found many times. The V and J genes are TRBV6-2 or TRBV6-3 and TRBJ1-2; D not certain. The V gene lost 2 bases and the J gene lost 4 bases, with 11 bases spanning the gap. The length of the CDR3 is 14 residues. Germline V gene data show CDR1 as MNHEY and CDR2 as SVGEGT. CDR3: CASSYLKGTYGYTF. For the CDR3, the DNA is TGTGCCAGCAGTTACCTGAAGGGCACCTATGGCTACACCTTC.

This chain joins TRBV6-2 or TRBV6-3 and TRBJ2-7; D is undetermined. CDR1 MNHEY and CDR2 SVGEGT come from the germline V gene. The CDR3 is 13 residues long. The V end lost 6 bases, the J end lost 6 bases, and 15 bases lay between the germline ends. In DNA form, the CDR3 reads TGTGCCAGCAGCTCGTTTGGGCTCGGCGAGCAGTACTTC. It translates to CASSSFGLGEQYF.

This clonotype was observed at least ten times. This rearrangement joins TRBV6-1 to TRBJ1-2; weak D call: TRBD1 (5 bases). The CDR3 has 15 residues. Trimming removed 5 bases from V and 6 bases from J, with 19 bases in between. Germline-derived CDR1 and CDR2 are MNHNS and SASEGT. The CDR3 DNA reads TGTGCCAGCAGTCCCTCCTTGGTGGGGGGGGATGGCTACACCTTC. Amino acid sequence: CASSPSLVGGDGYTF.

J is TRBJ2-5 and V is TRBV2; no firm D call. The CDR3 sequence is 12 residues long. V was pared by 7 bases and J by 0 bases, with 6 bases between. Germline V gene lookup returns CDR1 SNHLY and CDR2 FYNNEI. Here the CDR3 DNA reads TGTGCCAGCATAGGAAACCAAGAGACCCAGTACTTC. Amino acid sequence: CASIGNQETQYF.

This clonotype was counted many times. The chain carries TRBV12-3 or TRBV12-4 and TRBJ2-7, with D tentatively TRBD1 (6 bases). With 2 bases removed from V and 3 bases from J, the gap between germline ends came to 8 bases. The CDR3 length is 13 residues. In DNA, the CDR3 is TGTGCCAGCAGTTTATTACAGGGCTACGAGCAGTACTTC. As protein: CASSLLQGYEQYF.

In this sample, this clonotype turned up many times. CDR3 nucleotide sequence: TGCAGTGCTAGAGACCCAATAGCGGGAGTAGCCCACGAGCAGTACTTC. It codes for CSARDPIAGVAHEQYF. This chain links TRBV20-1 with TRBJ2-7; TRBD2 agrees at 9 bases. J lost 5 bases, V lost 0 bases, and 11 bases had no gene match. The CDR3 sequence is 16 residues long. Per germline, CDR1 DFQATT and CDR2 SNEGSKA (reference sequence).

At least ten counts were recorded for this clonotype. The V call is TRBV7-2, the J call TRBJ1-2; tentatively, D is TRBD1 (5 bases). V lost 2 bases and J 2 bases, leaving 9 bases between the germline ends. Per germline, CDR1 SGHTA and CDR2 FQGNSA. The CDR3 sequence is 14 residues long. The CDR3 sequence: CASSLSAGNYGYTF. CDR3 in DNA: TGTGCCAGCAGCTTAAGCGCAGGGAACTATGGCTACACCTTC. The complete variable domain, with remaining parts taken from reference TRBV7-2 and TRBJ1-2, reads GAGVSQSPSNKVTEKGKDVELRCDPISGHTALYWYRQSLGQGLEFLIYFQGNSAPDKSGLPSDRFSAERTGGSVSTLTIQRTQQEDSAVYLCASSLSAGNYGYTFGSGTRLTVV.

This clonotype was seen many times. This sequence joins TRBV24-1 and TRBJ1-1; the match to TRBD1 covers 8 bases. The V gene's germline CDR1 is KGHDR and CDR2 SFDVKD. This CDR3 comprises 13 residues. The V segment lost 4 bases and the J segment 3 bases; nucleotides outside the gene matches: 0. The chain's CDR3 is CATSEDRDTEAFF. The CDR3 DNA reads TGTGCCACCAGTGAGGACAGGGACACTGAAGCTTTCTTT.

This clonotype has ten or more counts. V is TRBV30 and J is TRBJ2-2; D remains unclear. The CDR3 loop spans 14 amino acids. The germline V gene encodes CDR1 GTSNPN and CDR2 SVGIG (reference sequence). Deletions cut 3 bases from V and 3 bases from J, with 11 bases between. CDR3 sequence reads: CAWRSGRDTGELFF. DNA for the CDR3: TGTGCCTGGAGATCCGGACGGGACACCGGGGAGCTGTTTTTT. Based on the CDR3 plus reference TRBV30 and TRBJ2-2, the full variable domain is SQTIHQWPATLVQPVGSPLSLECTVEGTSNPNLYWYRQAAGRGLQLLFYSVGIGQISSEVPQNLSASRPQDRQFILSSKKLLLSDSGFYLCAWRSGRDTGELFFGEGSRLTVL.

This clonotype was recorded many times. The chain has TRBV24-1 and TRBJ2-7; the D is unclear. Per germline, CDR1 KGHDR and CDR2 SFDVKD. This CDR3 comprises 15 residues. The V end lost 9 bases, the J end lost 1 base, and 18 bases lay between the germline ends. The CDR3 bases are TGTGCCACCTGTCCCGAAAAACACTATTCCTACGAGCAGTACTTC. Translating it yields CATCPEKHYSYEQYF.

This clonotype was seen ten or more times. V usage is TRBV5-1 and J usage is TRBJ1-1; 9 nucleotides align to TRBD1. Germline CDR1 reads SGHRS; CDR2 reads YFSETQ. The CDR3 runs to 15 residues. Germline trimming cut 4 bases from V and 3 bases from J; bases unmatched to any gene: 7. CDR3 coding DNA: TGCGCCAGCAGCCCAGGGACAGGGTGGGACACTGAAGCTTTCTTT. This encodes CASSPGTGWDTEAFF.

This clonotype was seen repeatedly, ten times or more. This sequence may be a read error, since a much larger clone differs from it by one base. The chain recombines TRBV20-1 with TRBJ1-1; D is unclear. The CDR3 has 14 amino acids. Germline V lookup: CDR1 DFQATT, CDR2 SNEGSKA (reference sequence). CDR3 residues: CSARIWGTNTEALF. The CDR3 DNA reads as TGCAGTGCTAGAATTTGGGGTACGAACACTGAAGCTCTCTTT.

This clonotype has a handful of counts. Here the CDR3 DNA reads TGTGCCAGCAGCGCCGGACTAGCGGGAGGGGTTAATATTCGCACCGGGGAGCTGTTTTTT. It yields the protein CASSAGLAGGVNIRTGELFF. The chain carries TRBV7-2 and TRBJ2-2, with 15 bases matching TRBD2. J gave up 4 bases and V 5 bases, and 14 bases lay outside the gene matches. Germline V gene data show CDR1 as SGHTA and CDR2 as FQGNSA. The CDR3 runs 20 residues.

This clonotype showed up many times. The rearrangement uses TRBV14 and TRBJ2-7; TRBD1 matches at 9 bases. Germline trimming cut 2 bases from V and 5 bases from J; bases unmatched to any gene: 7. In germline, CDR1 is SGHDN, CDR2 FVKESK. The CDR3 has 15 amino acids. The CDR3 coding sequence is TGTGCCAGCAGCCAAACGGGACAGGGTCTCCACGAGCAGTACTTC. The encoded protein is CASSQTGQGLHEQYF.